The clone carrying this T cell receptor beta chain was picked up a small number of times. This CDR3 contains 14 residues. The trim removed 4 bases at V and 3 bases at J, leaving 4 bases unmatched. From germline, CDR1 is SGHTA and CDR2 FQGTGA. The sample comes from a study of blood T cell repertoires in COVID-19. Study overall: From the United States, Italy and Spain came samples of acute and convalescent COVID-19.

Per the original methods: From reference gene primer amplification, estimates of nucleated cell counts were derived. Profiling relied on immunoSEQ multiplex PCR, and the TCRdb table lists in-frame clones only, not all of them. V and J calls and clone size are copied from that table; D and trimming were computed from the DNA. The sample carries roughly 260,000 clones, 70% to 90% recorded once. Sample: peripheral blood. The clonotype was recovered from a woman aged 45-59 years with acute or convalescent COVID-19. This chain connects TRBV7-3 to TRBJ1-1; 8 nucleotides match TRBD1. DNA of the CDR3: TGTGCCAGCAGCTCGACAGGGGCGGACACTGAAGCTTTCTTT. It is translated as CASSSTGADTEAFF.